Listed below are T cell receptor beta chains from one sample, sequenced in a study of PD-1 blockade in classical Hodgkin lymphoma. The method was immunoSEQ multiplex PCR; TCRdb's version includes in-frame clones alone and lacks a portion of them. The sample holds roughly 20,000 clones, about 80% seen once. The sample here was peripheral blood mononuclear cells (PBMCs), taken before the fourth cycle of nivolumab. The receptors shown here come from a human donor with classical Hodgkin lymphoma. The CDR3 runs from the conserved cysteine through the conserved F or W. D genes are given only for firm matches. Expanded clones get a size class; other rows say once, few or many, or leave the size out.

TRBV7-8	TRBJ2-7	.	.	TGTGCCAGCAGCTCCCAGTCAGGAAACGAGCAGTACTTC	CASSSQSGNEQYF
TRBV27	TRBJ2-7	TRBD2	.	TGTGCCAGCACCCCGGGAGGGGGGGCCTACGAGCAGTACTTC	CASTPGGGAYEQYF
TRBV7-2	TRBJ1-6	.	.	TGTGCCAGCAGCTTGGGCAACAGACCCCTCCACTTT	CASSLGNRPLHF
TRBV4-2	TRBJ2-6	.	few	TGTGCCAGCAGCCAAGTTACGGGCTCTGGGGCCAACGTCCTGACTTTC	CASSQVTGSGANVLTF
TRBV19	TRBJ1-5	.	once	TGTGCCAGCCACCCTAAAGGTGGGAATCAGCCCCAGCATTTT	CASHPKGGNQPQHF
TRBV5-4	TRBJ2-3	.	once	TGTGCCAGCAGCGGTAGACGGAATACGCAGTATTTT	CASSGRRNTQYF
TRBV18	TRBJ1-2	TRBD1	.	TGTGCCAGCTCAGCGCCGGGACAGGGTGAACATGGCTACACCTTC	CASSAPGQGEHGYTF
TRBV19	TRBJ1-2	.	.	TGTGCCAGTAGTATAGAATCGGTGATGCCCACTAACTATGGCTACACCTTC	CASSIESVMPTNYGYTF
TRBV6-1	TRBJ2-1	.	.	TGTGCCAGCAGTGAAACCCAGTATTTTGGGAATGAGCAGTTCTTC	CASSETQYFGNEQFF
TRBV29-1	TRBJ2-7	.	few	TGCAGCGTTGAAGTTAGGGGACTGCAGTACGAGCAGTACTTC	CSVEVRGLQYEQYF
TRBV2	TRBJ2-3	TRBD2	few	TGTGCCAGCACCCCAAGCGGGGACCCCTGGAGCACAGATACGCAGTATTTT	CASTPSGDPWSTDTQYF
TRBV6-6	TRBJ2-1	TRBD2	few	TGTGCCAGCAGTGGGTCTGCGGGAGGGCCTCGAAATGAGCAGTTCTTC	CASSGSAGGPRNEQFF
TRBV6-5	TRBJ1-5	.	.	TGTGCCAGCAGTGTCGACGGTTTCAATCAGCCCCAGCATTTT	CASSVDGFNQPQHF
TRBV15	TRBJ1-2	.	.	TGTGCCACCACCCACCCGGGGCCTGATGTTAACTATGGCTACACCTTC	CATTHPGPDVNYGYTF
TRBV5-6	TRBJ2-7	TRBD1	.	TGTGCCAGCAACAAAGGACAGGGGAGGACTTACGAGCAGTACTTC	CASNKGQGRTYEQYF
TRBV19	TRBJ2-6	.	.	TGTGCCAGTAGCCCCCGGACCTCTGGGGCCAACGTCCTGACTTTC	CASSPRTSGANVLTF
TRBV6-1	TRBJ1-2	.	.	TGTGCCAGCAGCCGGACGGTGACGGTAGACTCTGGCTACACCTTC	CASSRTVTVDSGYTF